The clone carrying this TCR beta chain was counted a few times. The data belong to a study of blood T cell repertoires in COVID-19. Original handling: Reference gene primer amplification in the assay estimated nucleated cell counts. Sequencing was performed with immunoSEQ multiplex PCR; in TCRdb, only in-frame clones are kept and a portion is missing. V and J calls and clone size come straight from that table; D and trimming were deduced from the DNA. The sample contains some 50,000 clones, approximately 90% of which appear only once. Trimming removed 2 bases from V and 4 bases from J, with 8 bases in between. The germline gives CDR1 GTSNPN, CDR2 SVGIG (reference sequence). The CDR3 loop spans 12 amino acids.

Sample: peripheral blood. The chain joins TRBV30 to TRBJ2-5, with TRBD1 as a possible D gene (5 bases). This sequence was found in a man aged 45 to 65 with acute or convalescent COVID-19. CDR3 region: CAWSRGAETQYF. The CDR3 coding sequence is TGTGCCTGGAGTCGTGGGGCAGAGACCCAGTACTTC.